This T cell receptor beta chain was identified during a study of blood T cell repertoires in COVID-19. Study-wide context: The samples span acute and convalescent COVID-19 from the United States, Italy and Spain. Nucleic acid was either cDNA or gDNA, and it came from T cells, B-cell-depleted T cells, or PBMCs.

Per the study methods: Estimation of nucleated cell counts was performed using reference gene primer amplification. Generated by immunoSEQ multiplex PCR, the TCRdb table keeps only in-frame clones and is missing some. That table is the source of V, J and clone size, and D and trimming were worked out from the DNA. The data hold about 180,000 clones, with about 91% observed a single time. This clone has only a few counts. Losses at the gene ends were 4 bases for V and 7 bases for J; bases not matched to a gene: 9. Germline lookup yields CDR1 SGDLS and CDR2 YYNGEE. The CDR3 has 15 residues. Sequenced: peripheral blood. The TCR comes from a woman under 40 with acute or convalescent COVID-19. The V and J genes are TRBV9 and TRBJ1-4; 8 bases align to TRBD1. CDR3: CASSHRGQGGEKLFF. As DNA, the CDR3 is TGTGCCAGCAGCCACCGTGGACAGGGAGGTGAAAAACTGTTTTTT.